This TCR beta chain derives from a study of shared clonotypes between healthy human individuals. Concerning this clone itself: Antigen unknown.

In the original analysis: Junction-only immunoSEQ sequences carried no quality scores, so filtering differed. The protocol was immunoSEQ multiplex PCR, while the TCRdb copy is restricted to in-frame clones and leaves out a portion. The V and J calls and the clone size are those of that table, but D and trimming were determined from the DNA. This table holds around 1,900,000 clones, over 85% found once. Study-level points and caveats: Clonotypes that were shared across four donors made up around 5.5% of naive CD4 clonotypes. Lower generation probabilities were found for non-shared clonotypes than for those shared by all four donors.

Positively selected for CCR7, the CD45RO-negative cells used as naive CD8 cells excluded terminally differentiated effector memory CD45RA+ cells. None of the donors, who were healthy HIV-negative adults, had recently had acute infections or vaccinations. CDR1 and CDR2 (germline): SGDLS, YYNGEE. The CDR3 covers 15 residues. With 6 bases removed from V and 0 bases from J, the gap between germline ends came to 14 bases. This TCR was sampled from a man aged 18 to 35 in good health. Some clones in this sample may be carry-over from other donors' samples. The chain carries TRBV9 and TRBJ2-3, with a tentative D call TRBD2 (6 bases). Input material: naive CD8+ T cells from PBMCs. The CDR3 coding sequence is TGTGCCAGCACCACTAGCTACACTAGCACAGATACGCAGTATTTT. It translates to CASTTSYTSTDTQYF. Full variable domain (remainder filled in from reference TRBV9 and TRBJ2-3): DSGVTQTPKHLITATGQRVTLRCSPRSGDLSVYWYQQSLDQGLQFLIQYYNGEERAKGNILERFSAQQFPDLHSELNLSSLELGDSALYFCASTTSYTSTDTQYFGPGTRLTVL.